Detailed here is one T cell receptor (beta chain). Its antigen target is currently unknown. Base-call qualities are not available, and no considerably larger clone is one nucleotide away. This specimen belongs to a study of technical replicates of blood from several donors (dated by TCRdb to 2016 to 2017). Trimming leaves V shorter by 8 bases and J shorter by 3 bases, with the junction holding 12 bases beyond the gene matches. The CDR3 holds 16 amino acids from the cysteine to the phenylalanine. Only the CDR3 part of the read is kept: 48 bases, read in frame from the first base. Reading the germline V gene (reference sequence) gives CDR1 WNHNN and CDR2 SYGVQD. Libraries were made using the immunoSEQ multiplex PCR assay. TCRdb carries this immuneACCESS record with in-frame sequences only. Its versions omit some clonotypes, under half of them owing to an unresolved V gene in the studies checked, with the rest unexplained. The sample table shows roughly 71,000 clones, and roughly 95% are seen once. The biggest ten clones account for roughly 0.24% of the sample.

The chain links TRBV10-1 with TRBJ2-2; TRBD2 agrees with 7 junctional bases. The sequencing input was T cells isolated from PBMCs. The receptor was derived from a human donor in good health. The CDR3 reads as follows: CASQRAAGVYTGELFF. At the DNA level, the sequence is TGCGCCAGCCAGAGGGCTGCGGGAGTGTACACCGGGGAGCTGTTTTTT.